This T cell receptor beta chain was sequenced during a study of T cell changes during pregnancy in multiple sclerosis. Sequenced by immunoSEQ multiplex PCR; TCRdb stores in-frame clones only, minus some. The sample consists of about 75,000 clones, approximately 93% of them appearing once. CDR1 and CDR2 from the germline V gene are SNHLY and FYNNEI. The V end was cut by 0 bases, the J end by 1 base, with 6 bases between. The CDR3 has 14 amino acids. The chain recombines TRBV2 with TRBJ2-5; tentatively, D is TRBD2 (6 bases). The sample consisted of CD4+ T cells from peripheral blood mononuclear cells, taken after pregnancy. The clonotype was recovered from a female donor with multiple sclerosis, enrolled in a pregnancy study. The CDR3 spells CASSEASGQETQYF. In DNA form, the CDR3 reads TGTGCCAGCAGTGAAGCTAGCGGCCAAGAGACCCAGTACTTC. The variable domain in full, with the rest retrieved from reference TRBV2 and TRBJ2-5, is EPEVTQTPSHQVTQMGQEVILRCVPISNHLYFYWYRQILGQKVEFLVSFYNNEISEKSEIFDDQFSVERPDGSNFTLKIRSTKLEDSAMYFCASSEASGQETQYFGPGTRLLVL.